This record looks at one TCR beta chain sequence and its context. No antigen is known for it. These data originate in a study of CXCR3-negative and CXCR3-positive naive CD8 T cells (dated by TCRdb to about 2019). About the full investigation: In total, 110 million to 150 million TRB reads were obtained, corresponding to roughly 1.5 +/- 0.3 million reads per library. Diversity and physicochemical repertoire analyses were performed on about a dozen donors pooled from two independent experiments. TRBV-TRBJ cluster analysis included naive subsets from about 5 donors and memory cells from 3 donors. Overall results and qualifications from the work: Compared with CXCR3-negative naive cells, CXCR3-positive naive cells had TRB CDR3s with higher hydrophobicity (lower Kidera factor 4), lower energy, and higher strength and volume indices. Freshly isolated PBMCs were used for most assays because CXCR3 expression partially decreased after cryopreservation. TRBV-TRBJ usage was similar between naive CXCR3-negative and CXCR3-positive cells from the same donor, while memory cells showed distinct patterns. Both naive subsets had comparably high repertoire diversity, while memory CD8+ T cells had much lower repertoire diversity. Because surface CD5, which is linked to self-reactivity in mice, was comparable between the naive subsets, TCR interaction strength was also inferred from the physicochemical properties of TRB CDR3s.

Each CD8+ T cell subset was flow-sorted in triplicate, and some 310,000 cells per subset were placed directly into RLT lysis buffer. Naive CD8+ T cells were defined stringently as CD45RO-CCR7+CD27+CD95- to exclude memory contaminants. Standard density gradient centrifugation was used to isolate peripheral blood mononuclear cells from buffy coats. Naive CXCR3-negative and CXCR3-positive CD8+ T cells were flow-sorted using a FACSAria III. Total RNA was extracted from sorted cells using an RNeasy Mini Kit. These reads were obtained on a NextSeq 550. The Human TCR Profiling Kit (MiLaboratory) was used to prepare UMI-labeled 5' RACE TRB cDNA libraries. cDNA synthesis used the entire amount of extracted RNA, and PCR amplification then used the entire amount of cDNA produced. Libraries were prepared in parallel using an identical number of PCR cycles. Per the source publication's procedure: With a requirement of at least two reads per UMI, MIGEC and MiXCR extracted about 50,000 +/- 10,000 unique UMI-labeled TRB cDNA molecules per library. On average, each library contained approximately 40,000 +/- 10,000 functional in-frame TRB CDR3 nucleotide clonotypes without stop codons. After each sample was downsampled to 5000 UMI-labeled TRB molecules, VDJtools was used to calculate diversity metrics such as normalized Shannon-Wiener and Chao1. Clonotype-size-weighted physicochemical properties of the central five CDR3 residues (interaction energy, strength, volume and Kidera factor 4) were computed in VDJtools. With the reads reprocessed by TCRdb, a single entry stands for each CDR3 protein sequence and no DNA is reported. TCRdb's processing, not the authors', yielded these V and J calls. This sample's table has entries for 150,000 to 180,000 distinct CDR3 sequences. In total, the top ten clones hold nearly 0.5% of the sample.

The sequence came from a human donor in good health. Some clones in this sample may be carry-over from other donors' samples. The sequenced sample consisted of naive CXCR3+ CD8+ T cells from blood. The cell subset or site label here, explained by the study, means: CD45RO-CCR7+CD27+CD95- naive CD8+ T cells expressing CXCR3 (TNR3+).

Here the CDR3 is given as CSARDPTSGSRHRDF. The sequence links TRBV20-1 to TRBJ2-7; TCRdb selects TRBD2, and the lack of DNA leaves this call unchecked. Its CDR3 holds 15 amino acids, cysteine through phenylalanine. The DNA sequence is not available. The germline V gene (reference sequence) sets CDR1 to DFQATT and CDR2 to SNEGSKA.